The clone carrying this T cell receptor beta chain has a handful of counts. The sample comes from a study of T-cell reconstitution after alpha-beta-depleted transplantation in children. J gave up 3 bases and V 0 bases, and 4 bases lay outside the gene matches. The CDR3 covers 16 residues. Germline V CDR1 and CDR2: SSHAT, FNYEAQ (reference sequence). Preparing the TCRbeta library involved the use of unique molecular identifiers. TCRdb fed the PCR reads into MiXCR, producing one record per CDR3 protein. The data show approximately 240,000 distinct CDR3 sequences, approximately 11% seen once. The source was PBMCs, collected before TCRalphabeta/CD19-depleted stem cell transplant. The clonotype was recovered from a child younger than two with acute myeloid leukemia, due to receive a stem cell transplant. The chain carries TRBV7-7 and TRBJ2-2; TRBD2 agrees at 7 bases. The CDR3, as DNA: TGTGCCAGCAGCTTAGCGGCGGGAGTGGACACCGGGGAGCTGTTTTTT. Amino acid sequence: CASSLAAGVDTGELFF. Full variable domain (outside the CDR3, taken from reference TRBV7-7 and TRBJ2-2): GAGVSQSPRYKVTKRGQDVTLRCDPISSHATLYWYQQALGQGPEFLTYFNYEAQPDKSGLPSDRFSAERPEGSISTLTIQRTEQRDSAMYRCASSLAAGVDTGELFFGEGSRLTVL.